The T cell receptor (beta chain) under discussion was sequenced for a study of human T cells and chemical hapten exposure (dated by TCRdb to the early 2020s). With respect to the entire study: For sensitization, 2% DPC in acetone was applied to a roughly 2 cm by roughly 2 cm area of upper inner arm skin. The patient cohort, mostly female, included alopecia areata with under or over 50% scalp involvement, alopecia totalis and alopecia universalis. The study tracked peripheral blood TCR repertoire changes in vivo during primary and secondary sensitization to the hapten diphenylcyclopropenone (DPC) in alopecia patients. Patch testing was done on the upper back using Finn chambers containing 0.01% DPC, and results were scored after 6 days according to International Contact Dermatitis Research Group standards. Libraries were combined into a pool for sequencing, and differences in TCR yield between samples came mainly from small differences in library volumes within the pool. For TCR sequencing, blood came from 25 to 35 alopecia patients at anywhere from one to four time points (pre-sensitization, 2, 6 and 24 weeks). Throughout the roughly 24-week study period, patients were also given weekly therapeutic DPC doses on the scalp. Blood samples were taken from patients before sensitization (week 0) and at 2, 6 and about 24 weeks after DPC sensitization. What the work shows at the level of the full study, not this receptor alone: After repeated subsampling, changes were observed in the strength of the expansion versus patch-test correlation and in the threshold at which the correlation became significant. DPC sensitization did not change how many TCRs were above 1 in 1000 frequency, and no evidence was found of alterations in global repertoire structure. Significantly more large CDR3 similarity clusters were formed by expanded TCRs than by pre-sensitization or healthy control sets, consistent with antigen-driven responses. Alopecia, a presumed autoimmune disease, was present in all patients, so the immune response of the patients might differ from that of healthy individuals. Patch test score correlated positively with the number of PT1 expanded TCRs, reaching significance at thresholds 8, 16 and 32 but not at 4.

Library preparation employed RACE. TCRdb records NextSeq 500 as the sequencer. Library preparation attached unique molecular identifiers to individual cDNA molecules for quantitative, reproducible TCR counting. Both TCR alpha and TCR beta chains were sequenced from each blood RNA sample. Concerning the study's data processing: A median of approximately 100,000 TCRs per sample was observed, with a range of about 20,000 to 690,600. V, J and CDR3 annotation of the TCR reads was carried out using the Decombinator software suite. For PS versus PT1 abundance plots, all samples were subsampled to the same number of TCRs (28,000). TCRs were defined as expanded if absent before sensitization and observed at least eight times at the 2-week time point. TCRdb redid the processing of the public reads, applying fastp at Q25 and MiXCR, and retained in-frame beta chains. Identical CDR3 proteins give one entry, which carries the most common genes and DNA. None of the V and J calls come from the authors' own analysis; TCRdb made them. The sample data list around 300,000 distinct CDR3 sequences, and around 7% of these were observed just once. Less than 10% of the sample lies in the top ten.

The label giving this sample's time point can be read as: patch test 1, 2 weeks after DPC sensitization. Read against the paper, the sample's treatment or condition label means: therapeutic diphenylcyclopropenone sensitization with weekly scalp DPC. At each patch-test visit, blood was drawn before the patch test was applied. Patients were eligible if aged 18 to 70, diagnosed with alopecia and judged suitable for DPC therapy, and pregnant patients were excluded. Total RNA was isolated from unfractionated whole blood collected in Tempus Blood RNA tubes. This clonotype has more than one count but fewer than ten. Which antigen it targets is not known. No much larger clone is present one base from it, and per-base qualities are unavailable. Reading from cysteine to phenylalanine, the CDR3 counts 13 amino acids. The CDR3 DNA has 39 bases and is translated from base 1. V is pared back by 7 bases and J by 6 bases, with 15 bases lying between the germline termini.

This sequence was found in a woman in her late teens or twenties with alopecia areata. Some clones in this sample may be carry-over from other donors' samples. Sequencing was performed on whole blood, taken in connection with sensitization to the hapten diphenylcyclopropenone (DPC). This chain is built from TRBV12-3 or TRBV12-4 and TRBJ1-2, and possibly TRBD1, on 6 matching bases. The bases are TGTGCCAGCATCTCCGACAGGTGGGATGGCTACACCTTC. Protein translation: CASISDRWDGYTF.